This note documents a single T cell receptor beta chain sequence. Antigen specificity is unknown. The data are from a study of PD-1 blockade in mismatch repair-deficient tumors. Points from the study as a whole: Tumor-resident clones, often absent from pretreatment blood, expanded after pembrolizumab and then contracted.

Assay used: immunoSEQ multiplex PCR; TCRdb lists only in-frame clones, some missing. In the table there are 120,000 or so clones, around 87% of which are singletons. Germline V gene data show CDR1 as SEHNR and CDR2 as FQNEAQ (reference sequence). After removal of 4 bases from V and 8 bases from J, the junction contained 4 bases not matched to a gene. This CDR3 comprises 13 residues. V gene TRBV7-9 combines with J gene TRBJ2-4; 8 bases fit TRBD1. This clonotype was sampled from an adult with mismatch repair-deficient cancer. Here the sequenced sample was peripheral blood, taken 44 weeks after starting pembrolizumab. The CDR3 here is CASSSGQADIQYF. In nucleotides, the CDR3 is TGTGCCAGCAGCTCGGGACAGGCTGACATTCAGTACTTC.